The next 12 T cell receptor beta chains were all read from a single sample in a study of shared clonotypes between healthy human individuals. The table came from immunoSEQ multiplex PCR; TCRdb's copy has only in-frame clones and leaves some out. Among about 2.1 million clones, about 93% were seen once, and the ten largest hold about 1.8%. In the naive CD8 group, cells lacked CD45RO and were positively selected for CCR7, so terminally differentiated effector memory CD45RA+ cells were left out. Sequencing input: naive CD8+ T cells from PBMCs. The receptors were sampled from a man between 18 and 29 years old in good health. Some clones in this sample may be carry-over from other donors' samples.

The chain is built from TRBV4-1 and TRBJ2-3; D unresolved. CDR1 is MGHRA, CDR2 YSYEKL, per germline. The CDR3 sequence is 14 residues long. Trimming removed 4 bases from V and 0 bases from J, with 8 bases in between. Here the CDR3 DNA reads TGCGCCAGCAGCCCCCCGCTTAGCACAGATACGCAGTATTTT. Translated, it gives CASSPPLSTDTQYF.

V and J are TRBV6-5 and TRBJ2-7; 11 nucleotides align to TRBD2. The junction had 2 bases not matched to a gene; V was cut back by 4 bases and J by 3 bases. There are 14 residues in the CDR3. Germline V gives CDR1 MNHEY, CDR2 SVGAGI. The CDR3 protein is CASSLLAGDYEQYF. DNA for the CDR3: TGTGCCAGCAGTTTACTAGCGGGAGACTACGAGCAGTACTTC.

V usage is TRBV4-3 and J usage is TRBJ2-3, with 14 bases aligning to TRBD2. CDR1 and CDR2 (germline): LGHNA, YSLEER. V shed 2 bases and J 5 bases; nucleotides not matched to a gene: 3. The CDR3 runs to 16 residues. CDR3 amino acids: CASSQKGLAGGDTQYF. The CDR3 DNA reads as TGCGCCAGCAGCCAAAAAGGACTAGCGGGAGGAGATACGCAGTATTTT.

This CDR3 is CASSDRKAFF. CDR3 sequence (DNA): TGTGCCTCATCGGACAGGAAAGCTTTCTTT. V is TRBV30 and J is TRBJ1-1; 7 nucleotides align to TRBD1. Germline-derived CDR1 and CDR2 are GTSNPN and SVGIG (reference sequence). J lost 9 bases, V lost 7 bases, and 5 bases had no gene match. The CDR3 contains 10 residues.

The rearrangement uses TRBV11-1 and TRBJ2-1; the match to TRBD2 covers 10 bases. Germline V CDR1 and CDR2: SGHAT, FQDESV (reference sequence). After removal of 7 bases from V and 0 bases from J, the junction contained 9 bases not matched to a gene. The CDR3 is 17 residues long. Here the CDR3 DNA reads TGTGCCAGCAAACTAGCGGGAAGCCCTAGCTCCTACAATGAGCAGTTCTTC. Translation gives CASKLAGSPSSYNEQFF.

J is TRBJ2-2 and V is TRBV6-4, with 7 nucleotides matching TRBD2. The CDR3 has 16 residues. CDR1 MRHNA and CDR2 SNTAGT come from the germline V gene. J gave up 2 bases and V 2 bases, and 5 bases lay outside the gene matches. For the CDR3, the DNA is TGTGCCAGCAGTGACCTGGGACTACCTAACACCGGGGAGCTGTTTTTT. Its translation: CASSDLGLPNTGELFF.

This chain links TRBV9 with TRBJ2-5; D is tentatively TRBD1 or TRBD2 (5 bases each). Trimming took 0 bases from V and 5 from J, leaving 14 bases between them. The CDR3 spans 15 residues. CDR1 is SGDLS, CDR2 YYNGEE, per germline. The CDR3 DNA reads as TGTGCCAGCAGCGTAGTGGGGACCCTGAGTGAGACCCAGTACTTC. It is translated as CASSVVGTLSETQYF.

This rearrangement joins TRBV4-3 to TRBJ2-1; 7 positions agree with TRBD2. CDR1 LGHNA and CDR2 YSLEER come from the germline V gene. CDR3 length equals 12 residues. V shed 4 bases and J 6 bases; nucleotides not matched to a gene: 0. The CDR3 DNA reads TGCGCCAGCAGCCCGGGGGGCAATGAGCAGTTCTTC. Encoded protein: CASSPGGNEQFF.

J is TRBJ2-7 and V is TRBV6-6; TRBD1 or TRBD2 may be the D gene (5 bases each). The germline V gene has CDR1 MNHNY and CDR2 SVGAGI (reference sequence). The CDR3 sequence is 15 residues long. V was shortened by 3 bases and J by 5 bases, with 17 bases between the two germline ends. CDR3 in amino acids: CASSYFGGSRDEQYF. In DNA, the CDR3 is TGTGCCAGCAGTTATTTTGGTGGGAGCAGGGACGAGCAGTACTTC.

This chain uses TRBV5-1 with TRBJ2-2; a weak D match, TRBD2 (6 bases). Germline lookup yields CDR1 SGHRS and CDR2 YFSETQ. V lost 1 base, J lost 5 bases, and 39 bases lay in between. The CDR3 covers 24 residues. CDR3 nucleotides: TGCGCCAGCAGCTTGAGGGCTAGCGAGAACTTCCCAACGAGAGGCAGTGTTTATACCGGGGAGCTGTTTTTT. This gives the protein CASSLRASENFPTRGSVYTGELFF.

This clone came up once. V gene TRBV5-8 combines with J gene TRBJ1-2, with D perhaps matching TRBD1 (6 bases). Trimming removed 1 base at V and 3 bases at J, with 13 bases between. Germline V CDR1 and CDR2: SGHTS, YDEGEE. The CDR3 runs 15 residues. The CDR3 region is CASSLLGASHYGYTF. DNA of the CDR3: TGTGCCAGCAGCTTGTTGGGGGCTTCTCACTATGGCTACACCTTC.

CDR3 region: CASSSRLGEQYF. Here the CDR3 DNA reads TGTGCCAGCAGTTCCCGACTGGGCGAGCAGTACTTC. The chain couples TRBV28 to TRBJ2-7, with unresolved D. Germline V gene data show CDR1 as MDHEN and CDR2 as SYDVKM. CDR3 length equals 12 residues. Trimming removed 4 bases at V and 6 bases at J, with 10 bases between.